This TCR beta chain is from a study of T cells in localized non-small cell lung cancer. J gave up 8 bases and V 7 bases, and 6 bases lay outside the gene matches. The CDR3 length is 13 residues. Germline-derived CDR1 and CDR2 are LNHDA and SQIVND (reference sequence). Findings and caveats of the study: Higher blood T cell density went with longer overall survival. Heterogeneity is still possible, as just one tumor region was sequenced.

Using immunoSEQ multiplex PCR, the repertoire was profiled, and TCRdb retains in-frame clones only, with some absent. The data contain over 20,000 clones, 81% of them seen just once; the ten biggest clones take up approximately 9.6%. A word on this clone: Its antigen remains unidentified.

The sequence was collected from a man aged 35 to 69 with stage III squamous cell lung carcinoma. This chain joins TRBV19 and TRBJ2-3; 10 bases line up with TRBD1. The sequenced sample was peripheral blood, obtained before any cancer treatment. DNA for the CDR3: TGTGCCAGTACAGACAGGGGGCGAAGTACGCAGTATTTT. Its translation is CASTDRGRSTQYF. The complete variable domain, with remaining parts taken from reference TRBV19 and TRBJ2-3, reads DGGITQSPKYLFRKEGQNVTLSCEQNLNHDAMYWYRQDPGQGLRLIYYSQIVNDFQKGDIAEGYSVSREKKESFPLTVTSAQKNPTAFYLCASTDRGRSTQYFGPGTRLTVL.